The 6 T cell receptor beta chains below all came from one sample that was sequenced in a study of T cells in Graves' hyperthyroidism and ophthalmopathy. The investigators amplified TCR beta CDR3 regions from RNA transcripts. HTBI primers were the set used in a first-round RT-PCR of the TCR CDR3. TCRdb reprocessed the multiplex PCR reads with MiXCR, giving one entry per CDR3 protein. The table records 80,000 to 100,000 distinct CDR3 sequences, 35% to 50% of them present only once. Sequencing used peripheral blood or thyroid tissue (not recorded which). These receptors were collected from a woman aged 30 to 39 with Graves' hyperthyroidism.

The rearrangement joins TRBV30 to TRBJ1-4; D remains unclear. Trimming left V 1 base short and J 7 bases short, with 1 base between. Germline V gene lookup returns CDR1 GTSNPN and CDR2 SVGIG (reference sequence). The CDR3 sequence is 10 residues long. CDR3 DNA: TGTGCCTGGAGTGGTGAAAAACTGTTTTTT. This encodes CAWSGEKLFF. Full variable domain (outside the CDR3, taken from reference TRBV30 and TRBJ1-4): SQTIHQWPATLVQPVGSPLSLECTVEGTSNPNLYWYRQAAGRGLQLLFYSVGIGQISSEVPQNLSASRPQDRQFILSSKKLLLSDSGFYLCAWSGEKLFFGSGTQLSVL.

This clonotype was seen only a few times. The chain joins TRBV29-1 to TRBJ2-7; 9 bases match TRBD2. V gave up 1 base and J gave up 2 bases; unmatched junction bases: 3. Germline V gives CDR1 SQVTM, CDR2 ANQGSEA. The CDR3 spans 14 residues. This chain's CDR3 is CSVEVAGGPYEQYF. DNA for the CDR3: TGCAGCGTTGAAGTGGCGGGAGGGCCCTACGAGCAGTACTTC.

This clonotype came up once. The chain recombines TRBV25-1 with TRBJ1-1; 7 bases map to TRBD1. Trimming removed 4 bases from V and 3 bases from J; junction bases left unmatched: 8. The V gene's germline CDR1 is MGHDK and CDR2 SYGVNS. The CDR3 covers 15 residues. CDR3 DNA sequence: TGTGCCAGCAGTGCTGGGGGACAGACGGACACTGAAGCTTTCTTT. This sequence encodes CASSAGGQTDTEAFF.

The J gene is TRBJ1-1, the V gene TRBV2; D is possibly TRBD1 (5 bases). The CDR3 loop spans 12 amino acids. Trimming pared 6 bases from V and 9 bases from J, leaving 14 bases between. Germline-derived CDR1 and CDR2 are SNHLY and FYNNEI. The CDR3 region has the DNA TGTGCCAGCAGCACGGGGGACTATCAAGCTTTCTTT. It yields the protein CASSTGDYQAFF.

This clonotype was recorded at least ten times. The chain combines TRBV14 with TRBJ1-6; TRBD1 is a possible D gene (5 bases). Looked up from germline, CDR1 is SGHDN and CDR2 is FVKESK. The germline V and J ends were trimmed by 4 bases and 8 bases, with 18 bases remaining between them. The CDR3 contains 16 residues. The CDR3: CASSPRGAGGYSPLHF. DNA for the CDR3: TGTGCCAGCAGCCCCCGCGGCGCGGGGGGTTATTCACCCCTCCACTTT. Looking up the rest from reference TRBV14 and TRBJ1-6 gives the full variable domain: EAGVTQFPSHSVIEKGQTVTLRCDPISGHDNLYWYRRVMGKEIKFLLHFVKESKQDESGMPNNRFLAERTGGTYSTLKVQPAELEDSGVYFCASSPRGAGGYSPLHFGNGTRLTVT.

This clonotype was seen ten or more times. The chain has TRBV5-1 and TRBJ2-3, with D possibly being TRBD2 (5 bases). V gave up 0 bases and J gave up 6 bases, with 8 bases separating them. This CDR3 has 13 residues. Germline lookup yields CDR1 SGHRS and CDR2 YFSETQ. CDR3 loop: CASSLELADTQYF. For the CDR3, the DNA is TGCGCCAGCAGCTTGGAGCTAGCCGATACGCAGTATTTT.